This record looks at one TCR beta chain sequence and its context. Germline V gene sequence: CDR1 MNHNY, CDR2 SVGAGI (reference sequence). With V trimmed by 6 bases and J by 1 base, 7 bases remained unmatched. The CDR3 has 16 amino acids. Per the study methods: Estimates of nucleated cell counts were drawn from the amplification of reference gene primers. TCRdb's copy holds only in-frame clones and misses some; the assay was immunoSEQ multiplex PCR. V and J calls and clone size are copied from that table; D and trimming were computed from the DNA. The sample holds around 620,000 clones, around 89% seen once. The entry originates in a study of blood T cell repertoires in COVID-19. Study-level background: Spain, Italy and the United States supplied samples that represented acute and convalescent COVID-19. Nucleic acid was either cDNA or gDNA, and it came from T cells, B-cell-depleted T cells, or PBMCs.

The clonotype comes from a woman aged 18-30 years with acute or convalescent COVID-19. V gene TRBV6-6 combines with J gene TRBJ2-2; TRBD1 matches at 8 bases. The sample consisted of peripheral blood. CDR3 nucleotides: TGTGCCAGCAGAGAGACAGGGGCCAGGAACACCGGGGAGCTGTTTTTT. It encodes CASRETGARNTGELFF.